This T cell receptor beta chain is drawn from a study of OX40 agonist ivuxolimab in advanced cancers. Whole-study context: Patients were dosed intravenously with ivuxolimab at 0.01 to 10 mg/kg every 2 weeks. Study-wide points: The mean number of expanded clones was higher in CD8+ T cells than in CD4+.

The germline V gene has CDR1 SGHDT and CDR2 YYEEEE. This CDR3 comprises 18 residues. Trimming stripped 4 bases from V and 4 bases from J, with 25 bases between. About this clone: Its antigen remains unidentified.

Assay: immunoSEQ multiplex PCR; the TCRdb copy retains only in-frame clones and omits some. The sample shows around 35,000 clones, around 84% of them seen only once. This clonotype was sampled from an adult with an advanced solid tumor such as melanoma, head and neck, liver or kidney cancer. The material was CD4+ or CD8+ T cells sorted from blood, obtained in a trial of the OX40 agonist ivuxolimab. The rearrangement uses TRBV5-6 and TRBJ2-3; D possibly matches TRBD1 or TRBD2 (5 bases each). CDR3: CASSPGPKPLSGADTQYF. CDR3 in DNA: TGTGCCAGCAGCCCGGGGCCCAAGCCACTGTCTGGCGCAGATACGCAGTATTTT. Variable domain in full (rest from reference TRBV5-6 and TRBJ2-3): DAGVTQSPTHLIKTRGQQVTLRCSPKSGHDTVSWYQQALGQGPQFIFQYYEEEERQRGNFPDRFSGHQFPNYSSELNVNALLLGDSALYLCASSPGPKPLSGADTQYFGPGTRLTVL.